The 11 T cell receptor beta chains below all came from one sample that was sequenced in a study of CD8 T cells in ankylosing spondylitis. TCRdb reprocessed the 5' RACE reads via MiXCR and lists one record per CDR3 protein. The sample lists over 130,000 distinct CDR3 sequences, around 45% occurring once. Sequenced input: synovial fluid, either unsorted or a sorted T cell fraction (not recorded which). The receptors were gathered from a male donor with ankylosing spondylitis.

This clonotype was counted only a few times. The chain carries TRBV3-1 and TRBJ1-6; 9 bases align to TRBD1. CDR1 and CDR2 from the germline V gene are LGHDT and YNNKEL (reference sequence). CDR3 size: 16 residues. After removal of 3 bases from V and 10 bases from J, the junction contained 10 bases not matched to a gene. CDR3 coding DNA: TGTGCCAGCAGCCACCGGGACAGGGCTCGGTACTCACCCCTCCACTTT. Translating it yields CASSHRDRARYSPLHF.

V gene TRBV4-1 combines with J gene TRBJ2-1, with 10 bases matching TRBD1. From germline, CDR1 is MGHRA and CDR2 YSYEKL. With 5 bases clipped from V and 4 bases from J, the junction kept 5 bases outside the gene matches. This CDR3 spans 15 amino acids. The CDR3 spells CASSVRTGGYNEQFF. The CDR3 DNA reads as TGCGCCAGCAGCGTACGGACAGGGGGGTACAATGAGCAGTTCTTC.

This chain connects TRBV5-1 to TRBJ2-1, with a possible D match to TRBD2 (6 bases). This CDR3 has 15 amino acids. Trimming removed 2 bases from V and 5 bases from J, with 14 bases in between. The germline V gene encodes CDR1 SGHRS and CDR2 YFSETQ. The CDR3 DNA reads TGCGCCAGCAGCTTTTGCGGGGCAAGCAACAATGAGCAGTTCTTC. Amino acid sequence: CASSFCGASNNEQFF. The full variable domain, in which reference TRBV5-1 and TRBJ2-1 provide the parts outside the CDR3, is KAGVTQTPRYLIKTRGQQVTLSCSPISGHRSVSWYQQTPGQGLQFLFEYFSETQRNKGNFPGRFSGRQFSNSRSEMNVSTLELGDSALYLCASSFCGASNNEQFFGPGTRLTVL.

This chain uses TRBV18 with TRBJ2-3, with 7 bases matching TRBD2. Germline V lookup: CDR1 KGHSH, CDR2 LQKENI. V was pared by 10 bases and J by 0 bases, with 7 bases of the junction left unmatched. The CDR3 is 14 residues long. CDR3 amino acids: CATQRELSTDTQYF. The CDR3 DNA reads TGTGCCACCCAGCGGGAACTTAGCACAGATACGCAGTATTTT.

This chain joins TRBV11-2 and TRBJ2-1; 8 nucleotides line up with TRBD2. V shed 1 base, J shed 8 bases, and the junction held 7 bases outside the gene matches. CDR1 and CDR2 (germline): SGHAT, FQNNGV. The CDR3 spans 15 residues. CDR3 nucleotides: TGTGCCAGCAGCTTAGGGGGGACTAGTAACGATGAGCAGTTCTTC. The encoded protein is CASSLGGTSNDEQFF.

V usage is TRBV2 and J usage is TRBJ2-5; no clear D. The V end was cut by 8 bases, the J end by 5 bases, with 15 bases between. The CDR3 has 13 residues. The germline V gene has CDR1 SNHLY and CDR2 FYNNEI. The CDR3 coding sequence is TGTGCCAGCTGGTCGGTTAGGGTGGAGACCCAGTACTTC. Its protein product is CASWSVRVETQYF.

The chain is built from TRBV5-6 and TRBJ2-3; D gene uncertain. This CDR3 is 13 amino acids long. Germline lookup yields CDR1 SGHDT and CDR2 YYEEEE. V gave up 0 bases and J gave up 6 bases, with 8 bases separating them. The CDR3 nucleotides are TGTGCCAGCAGCTTGGGCTTAGGGGATACGCAGTATTTT. This gives the protein CASSLGLGDTQYF. The variable domain in full, with the rest retrieved from reference TRBV5-6 and TRBJ2-3, is DAGVTQSPTHLIKTRGQQVTLRCSPKSGHDTVSWYQQALGQGPQFIFQYYEEEERQRGNFPDRFSGHQFPNYSSELNVNALLLGDSALYLCASSLGLGDTQYFGPGTRLTVL.

Only one count was recorded for this clonotype. The chain carries TRBV27 and TRBJ2-7, with D possibly matching TRBD2 (6 bases). V gave up 8 bases and J gave up 3 bases, with 11 bases separating them. CDR1 MNHEY and CDR2 SMNVEV come from the germline V gene (reference sequence). This CDR3 is built from 12 residues. The CDR3 DNA follows: TGTGCCAGCGGGAGGAGCGGCTACGAGCAGTACTTC. Translation gives CASGRSGYEQYF.

The chain links TRBV3-1 to TRBJ1-2, with 10 bases aligning to TRBD1. CDR1 is LGHDT, CDR2 YNNKEL, per germline (reference sequence). J was trimmed by 2 bases and V by 3 bases; bases with no gene match: 6. The length of the CDR3 is 16 residues. The CDR3 DNA reads as TGTGCCAGCAGCCAGCTCGGGACAGGGGTAAACTATGGCTACACCTTC. This codes for CASSQLGTGVNYGYTF. The variable domain in full, completed from reference TRBV3-1 and TRBJ1-2, reads DTAVSQTPKYLVTQMGNDKSIKCEQNLGHDTMYWYKQDSKKFLKIMFSYNNKELIINETVPNRFSPKSPDKAHLNLHINSLELGDSAVYFCASSQLGTGVNYGYTFGSGTRLTVV.

V and J are TRBV19 and TRBJ2-7; either TRBD1 or TRBD2 may supply D (5 bases each). The germline V gene encodes CDR1 LNHDA and CDR2 SQIVND (reference sequence). The CDR3 runs 14 residues. The V gene lost 3 bases and the J gene lost 2 bases, with 11 bases spanning the gap. The CDR3 reads CASSMGPAAYEQYF. CDR3 bases: TGTGCCAGTAGTATGGGACCAGCGGCCTACGAGCAGTACTTC.

The chain recombines TRBV18 with TRBJ2-7; 7 positions match TRBD2. V lost 0 bases and J lost 2; bases outside the gene matches: 10. The CDR3 consists of 17 residues. The germline gives CDR1 KGHSH, CDR2 LQKENI. In DNA, the CDR3 is TGTGCCAGCTCACCACCGGACCTGCTAGCGGCGCCCTACGAGCAGTACTTC. Residues: CASSPPDLLAAPYEQYF.